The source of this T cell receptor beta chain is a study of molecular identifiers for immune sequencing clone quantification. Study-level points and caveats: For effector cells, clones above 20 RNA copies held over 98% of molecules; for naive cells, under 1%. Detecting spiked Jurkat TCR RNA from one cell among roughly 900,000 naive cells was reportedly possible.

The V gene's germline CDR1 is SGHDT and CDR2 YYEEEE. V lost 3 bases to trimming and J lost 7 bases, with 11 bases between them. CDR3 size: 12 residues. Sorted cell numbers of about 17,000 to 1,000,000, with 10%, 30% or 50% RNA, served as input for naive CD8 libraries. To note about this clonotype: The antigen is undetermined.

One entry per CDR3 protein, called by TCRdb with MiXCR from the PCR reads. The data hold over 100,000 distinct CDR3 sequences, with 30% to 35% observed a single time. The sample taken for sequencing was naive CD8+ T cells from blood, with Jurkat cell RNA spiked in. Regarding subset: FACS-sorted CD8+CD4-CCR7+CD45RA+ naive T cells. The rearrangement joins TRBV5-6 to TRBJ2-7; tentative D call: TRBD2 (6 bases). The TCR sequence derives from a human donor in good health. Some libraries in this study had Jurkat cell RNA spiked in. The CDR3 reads CASSSGTLEQYF. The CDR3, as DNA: TGTGCCAGCAGCTCCGGGACTCTGGAGCAGTACTTC.